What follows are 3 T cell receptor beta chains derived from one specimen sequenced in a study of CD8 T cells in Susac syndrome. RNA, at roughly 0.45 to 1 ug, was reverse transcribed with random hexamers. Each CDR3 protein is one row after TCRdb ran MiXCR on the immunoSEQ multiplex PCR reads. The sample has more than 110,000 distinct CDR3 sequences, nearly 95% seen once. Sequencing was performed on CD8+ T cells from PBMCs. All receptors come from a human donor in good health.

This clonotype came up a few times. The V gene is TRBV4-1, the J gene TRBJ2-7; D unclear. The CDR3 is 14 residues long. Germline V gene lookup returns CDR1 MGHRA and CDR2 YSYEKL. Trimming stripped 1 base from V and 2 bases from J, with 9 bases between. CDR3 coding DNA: TGCGCCAGCAGCCAAGGACTCATTCCCTACGAGCAGTACTTC. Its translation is CASSQGLIPYEQYF.

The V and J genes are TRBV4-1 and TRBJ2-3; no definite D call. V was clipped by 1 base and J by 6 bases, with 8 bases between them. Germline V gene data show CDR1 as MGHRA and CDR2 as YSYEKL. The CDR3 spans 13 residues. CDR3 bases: TGCGCCAGCAGCCAAGCAACCCGGGATACGCAGTATTTT. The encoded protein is CASSQATRDTQYF.

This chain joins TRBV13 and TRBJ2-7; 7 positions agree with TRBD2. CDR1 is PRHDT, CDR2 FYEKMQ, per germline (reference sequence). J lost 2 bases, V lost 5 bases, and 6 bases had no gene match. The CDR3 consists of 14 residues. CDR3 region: CASSNRDYPYEQYF. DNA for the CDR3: TGTGCCAGCAGCAACCGGGACTATCCCTACGAGCAGTACTTC. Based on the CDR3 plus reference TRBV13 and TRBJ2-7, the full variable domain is AAGVIQSPRHLIKEKRETATLKCYPIPRHDTVYWYQQGPGQDPQFLISFYEKMQSDKGSIPDRFSAQQFSDYHSELNMSSLELGDSALYFCASSNRDYPYEQYFGPGTRLTVT.